This TCR beta chain was identified during a study of shared clonotypes between healthy human individuals. Study background: Each donor's CD8 memory used one plate, CD8 naive two, each CD4 subset three.

Germline V gene lookup returns CDR1 DFQATT and CDR2 SNEGSKA (reference sequence). This CDR3 spans 10 amino acids. Sequenced by immunoSEQ multiplex PCR; TCRdb stores in-frame clones only, minus some. The sample comprises 2,500,000 or so clones, roughly 92% of which are singletons, and around 0.4% rests with the top ten. The sequenced sample consisted of naive CD4+ T cells from PBMCs. Stated subset: CD45RA+ positively selected. The receptor was derived from a man younger than 35 in good health. Some clones in this sample may be carry-over from other donors' samples. V gene TRBV20-1 combines with J gene TRBJ2-2; D is undetermined. CDR3 in DNA: TGCGGAGCCAGCGCCGGGGAGCTGTTTTTT. This sequence encodes CGASAGELFF.